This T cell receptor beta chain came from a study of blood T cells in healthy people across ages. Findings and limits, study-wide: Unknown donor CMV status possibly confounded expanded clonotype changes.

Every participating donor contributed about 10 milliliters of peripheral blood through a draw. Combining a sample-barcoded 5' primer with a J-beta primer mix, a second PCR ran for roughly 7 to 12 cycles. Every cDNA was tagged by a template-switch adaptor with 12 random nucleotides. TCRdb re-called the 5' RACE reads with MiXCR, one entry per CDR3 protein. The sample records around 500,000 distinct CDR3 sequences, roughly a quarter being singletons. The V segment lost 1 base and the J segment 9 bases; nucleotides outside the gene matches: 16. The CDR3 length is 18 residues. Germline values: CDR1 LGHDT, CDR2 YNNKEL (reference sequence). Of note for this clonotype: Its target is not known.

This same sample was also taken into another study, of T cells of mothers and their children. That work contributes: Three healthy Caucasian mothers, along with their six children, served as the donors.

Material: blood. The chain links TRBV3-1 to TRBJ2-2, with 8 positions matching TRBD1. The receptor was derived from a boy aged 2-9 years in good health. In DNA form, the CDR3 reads TGTGCCAGCAGCCAAGCCCCGCGGACAGGGCTACTAGTCCGGGAGCTGTTTTTT. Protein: CASSQAPRTGLLVRELFF. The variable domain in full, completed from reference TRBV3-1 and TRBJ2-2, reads DTAVSQTPKYLVTQMGNDKSIKCEQNLGHDTMYWYKQDSKKFLKIMFSYNNKELIINETVPNRFSPKSPDKAHLNLHINSLELGDSAVYFCASSQAPRTGLLVRELFFGEGSRLTVL.